This T cell receptor beta chain was captured by sequencing in a study of T cells in Graves' hyperthyroidism and ophthalmopathy. In this sample, this clonotype turned up many times. Its matching antigen is unknown. Study results and caveats: In the analysis, a 13 V-J model separated ophthalmopathy from stable hyperthyroidism.

This CDR3 has 14 amino acids. CDR1 is SNHLY, CDR2 FYNNEI, per germline. The V gene end was trimmed by 5 bases and the J gene end by 3 bases; junction bases not matched to a gene: 2. Amplified TCR beta CDR3 regions derived from RNA transcripts. TCR CDR3 underwent first-round RT-PCR with the HTBI primer set. TCRdb passed the multiplex PCR reads through MiXCR, listing each CDR3 protein once. Of 95,000 to 110,000 distinct CDR3 sequences listed, 45% to 50% are singletons. Newly diagnosed patients aged 18 to 65 had hyperthyroidism of under 2 months' duration. Investigators excluded patients with uncontrolled infection, other autoimmune disease, pregnancy or lactation.

This clonotype was obtained from a man aged 35 to 55 with Graves' hyperthyroidism. Material for sequencing was blood. J is TRBJ2-3 and V is TRBV2; TRBD2 matches at 10 bases. Written as DNA, the CDR3 is TGTGCCAGCAGTCTAGCGGGAGAAACAGATACGCAGTATTTT. Its translation is CASSLAGETDTQYF.